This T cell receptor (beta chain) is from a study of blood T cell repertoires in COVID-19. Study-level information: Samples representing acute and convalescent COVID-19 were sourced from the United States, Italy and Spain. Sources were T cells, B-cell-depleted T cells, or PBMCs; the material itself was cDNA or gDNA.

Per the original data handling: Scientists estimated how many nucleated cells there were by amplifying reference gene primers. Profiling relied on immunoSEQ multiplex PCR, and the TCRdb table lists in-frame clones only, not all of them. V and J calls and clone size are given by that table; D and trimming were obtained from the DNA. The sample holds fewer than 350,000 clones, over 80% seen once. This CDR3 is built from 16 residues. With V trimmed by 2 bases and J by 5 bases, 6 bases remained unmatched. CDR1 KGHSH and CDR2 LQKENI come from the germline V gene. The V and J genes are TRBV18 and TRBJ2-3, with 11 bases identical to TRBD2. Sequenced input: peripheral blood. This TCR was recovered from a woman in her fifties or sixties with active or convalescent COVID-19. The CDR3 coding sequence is TGTGCCAGCTCACCAATACTAGCGGGAGTTGAAGATACGCAGTATTTT. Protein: CASSPILAGVEDTQYF. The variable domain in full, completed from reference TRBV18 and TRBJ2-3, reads NAGVMQNPRHLVRRRGQEARLRCSPMKGHSHVYWYRQLPEEGLKFMVYLQKENIIDESGMPKERFSAEFPKEGPSILRIQQVVRGDSAAYFCASSPILAGVEDTQYFGPGTRLTVL.